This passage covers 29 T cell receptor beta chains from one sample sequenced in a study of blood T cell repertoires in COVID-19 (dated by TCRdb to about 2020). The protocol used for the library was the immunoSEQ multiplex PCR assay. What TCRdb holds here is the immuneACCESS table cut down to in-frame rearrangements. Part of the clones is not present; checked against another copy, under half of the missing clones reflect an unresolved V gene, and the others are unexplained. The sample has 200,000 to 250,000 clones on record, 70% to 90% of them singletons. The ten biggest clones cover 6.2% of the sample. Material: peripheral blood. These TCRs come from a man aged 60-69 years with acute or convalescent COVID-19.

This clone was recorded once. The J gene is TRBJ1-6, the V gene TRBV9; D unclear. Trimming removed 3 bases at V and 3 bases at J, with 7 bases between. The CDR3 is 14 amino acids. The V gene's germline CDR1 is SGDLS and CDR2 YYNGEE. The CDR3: CASSEQSYNSPLHF. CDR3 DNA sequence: TGTGCCAGCAGCGAACAGAGCTATAATTCACCCCTCCACTTT.

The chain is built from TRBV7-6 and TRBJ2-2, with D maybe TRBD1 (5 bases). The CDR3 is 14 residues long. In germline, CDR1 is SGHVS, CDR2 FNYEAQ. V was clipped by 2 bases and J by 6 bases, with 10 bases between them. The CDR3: CASSLSRDPGELFF. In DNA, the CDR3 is TGTGCCAGCAGCTTAAGCAGGGATCCCGGGGAGCTGTTTTTT.

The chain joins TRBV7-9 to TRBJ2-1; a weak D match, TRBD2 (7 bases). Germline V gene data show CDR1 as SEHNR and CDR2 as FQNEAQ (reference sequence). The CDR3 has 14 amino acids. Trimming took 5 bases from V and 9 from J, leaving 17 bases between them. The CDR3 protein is CASSTDRGAFEQFF. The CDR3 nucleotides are TGTGCCAGCAGCACCGACCGGGGGGCGTTTGAGCAGTTCTTC. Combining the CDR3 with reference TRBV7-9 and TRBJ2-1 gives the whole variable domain DTGVSQNPRHKITKRGQNVTFRCDPISEHNRLYWYRQTLGQGPEFLTYFQNEAQLEKSRLLSDRFSAERPKGSFSTLEIQRTEQGDSAMYLCASSTDRGAFEQFFGPGTRLTVL.

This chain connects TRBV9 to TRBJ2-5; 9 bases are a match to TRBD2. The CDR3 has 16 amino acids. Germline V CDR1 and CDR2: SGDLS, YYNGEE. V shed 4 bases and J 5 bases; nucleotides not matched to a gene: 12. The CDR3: CASSPRFLAGDETQYF. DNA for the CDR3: TGTGCCAGCAGCCCCCGTTTTTTAGCGGGAGATGAGACCCAGTACTTC. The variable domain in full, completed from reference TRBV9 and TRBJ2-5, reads DSGVTQTPKHLITATGQRVTLRCSPRSGDLSVYWYQQSLDQGLQFLIQYYNGEERAKGNILERFSAQQFPDLHSELNLSSLELGDSALYFCASSPRFLAGDETQYFGPGTRLLVL.

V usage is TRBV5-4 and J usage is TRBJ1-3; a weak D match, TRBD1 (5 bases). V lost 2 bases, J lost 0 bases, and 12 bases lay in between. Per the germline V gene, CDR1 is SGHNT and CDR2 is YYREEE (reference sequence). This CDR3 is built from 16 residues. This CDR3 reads CASSFGTGSSGNTIYF. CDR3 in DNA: TGTGCCAGCAGCTTCGGGACTGGAAGCTCTGGAAACACCATATATTTT. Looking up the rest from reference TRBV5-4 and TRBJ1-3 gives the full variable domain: ETGVTQSPTHLIKTRGQQVTLRCSSQSGHNTVSWYQQALGQGPQFIFQYYREEENGRGNFPPRFSGLQFPNYSSELNVNALELDDSALYLCASSFGTGSSGNTIYFGEGSWLTVV.

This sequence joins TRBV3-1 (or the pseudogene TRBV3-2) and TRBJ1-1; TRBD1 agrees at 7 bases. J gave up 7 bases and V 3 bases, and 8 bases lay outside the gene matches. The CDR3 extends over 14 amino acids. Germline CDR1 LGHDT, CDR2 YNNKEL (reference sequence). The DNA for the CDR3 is TGTGCCAGCAGCCAGGACGACAGGGTGGGTGAAGCTTTCTTT. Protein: CASSQDDRVGEAFF.

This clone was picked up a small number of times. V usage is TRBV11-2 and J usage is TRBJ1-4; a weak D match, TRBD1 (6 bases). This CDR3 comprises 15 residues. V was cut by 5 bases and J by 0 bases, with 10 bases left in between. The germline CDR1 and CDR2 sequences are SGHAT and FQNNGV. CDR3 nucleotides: TGTGCCAGCAGCCTGGGACAAGCAACTAATGAAAAACTGTTTTTT. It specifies CASSLGQATNEKLFF.

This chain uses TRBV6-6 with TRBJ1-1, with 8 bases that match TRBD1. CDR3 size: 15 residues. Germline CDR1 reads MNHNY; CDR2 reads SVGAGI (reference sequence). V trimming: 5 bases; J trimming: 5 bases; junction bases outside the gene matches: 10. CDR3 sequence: CASSARGRGGTEAFF. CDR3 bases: TGTGCCAGCAGTGCCAGGGGGCGCGGGGGTACTGAAGCTTTCTTT.

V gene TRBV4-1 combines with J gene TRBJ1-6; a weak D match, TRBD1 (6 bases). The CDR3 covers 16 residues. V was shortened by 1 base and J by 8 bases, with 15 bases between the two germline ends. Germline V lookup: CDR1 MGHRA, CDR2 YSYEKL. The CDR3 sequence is CASSQVGTLRDSPLHF. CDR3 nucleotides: TGCGCCAGCAGCCAAGTTGGGACACTCCGGGATTCACCCCTCCACTTT.

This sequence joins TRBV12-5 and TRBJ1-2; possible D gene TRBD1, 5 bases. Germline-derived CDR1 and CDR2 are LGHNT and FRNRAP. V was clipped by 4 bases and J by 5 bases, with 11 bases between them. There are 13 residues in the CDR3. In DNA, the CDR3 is TGTGCTAGTGGTTCCTCGGGACTTTATGGCTACACCTTC. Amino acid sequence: CASGSSGLYGYTF.

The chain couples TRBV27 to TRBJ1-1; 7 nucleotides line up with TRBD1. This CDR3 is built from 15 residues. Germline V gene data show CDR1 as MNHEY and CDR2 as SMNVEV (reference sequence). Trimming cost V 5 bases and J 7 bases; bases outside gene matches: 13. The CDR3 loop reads CASSPSPGQPIEAFF. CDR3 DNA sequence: TGTGCCAGCAGTCCGTCTCCGGGACAGCCGATTGAAGCTTTCTTT.

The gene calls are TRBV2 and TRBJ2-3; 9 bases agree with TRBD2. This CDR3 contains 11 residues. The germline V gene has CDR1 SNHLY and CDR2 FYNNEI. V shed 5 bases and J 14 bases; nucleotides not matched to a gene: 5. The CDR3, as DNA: TGTGCCAGCAGTCTCAAGCGGGAGGTGTATTTT. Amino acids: CASSLKREVYF.

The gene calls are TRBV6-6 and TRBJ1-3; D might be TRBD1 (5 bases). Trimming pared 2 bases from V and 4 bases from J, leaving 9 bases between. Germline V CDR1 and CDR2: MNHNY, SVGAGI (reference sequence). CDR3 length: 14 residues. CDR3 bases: TGTGCCAGCAGTTACGCGGGGACCGGAAACACCATATATTTT. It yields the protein CASSYAGTGNTIYF.

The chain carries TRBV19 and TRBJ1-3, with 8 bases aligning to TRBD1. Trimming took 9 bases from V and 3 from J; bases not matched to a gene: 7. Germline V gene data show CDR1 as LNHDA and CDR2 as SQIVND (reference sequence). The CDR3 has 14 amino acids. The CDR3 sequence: CASRRGLGGNTIYF. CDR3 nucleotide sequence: TGTGCCAGCCGCAGGGGGCTTGGTGGAAACACCATATATTTT.

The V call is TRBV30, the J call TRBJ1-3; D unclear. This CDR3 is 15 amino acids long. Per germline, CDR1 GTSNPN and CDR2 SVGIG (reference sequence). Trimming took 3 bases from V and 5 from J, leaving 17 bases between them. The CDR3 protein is CAWSSNRRPRNTIYF. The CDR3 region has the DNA TGTGCCTGGAGCTCTAACCGGAGGCCGAGAAACACCATATATTTT.

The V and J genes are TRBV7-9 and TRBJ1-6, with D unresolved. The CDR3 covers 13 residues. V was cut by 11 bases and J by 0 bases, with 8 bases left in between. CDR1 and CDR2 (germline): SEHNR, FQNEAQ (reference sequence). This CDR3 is CAGMSSYNSPLHF. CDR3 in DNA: TGTGCCGGTATGAGCTCCTATAATTCACCCCTCCACTTT.

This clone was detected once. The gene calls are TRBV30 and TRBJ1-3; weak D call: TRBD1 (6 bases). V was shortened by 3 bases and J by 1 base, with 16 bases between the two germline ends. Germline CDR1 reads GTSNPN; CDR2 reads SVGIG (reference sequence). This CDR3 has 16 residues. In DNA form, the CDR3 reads TGTGCCTGGAGATTACAGGGTGATGGGTCTGGAAACACCATATATTTT. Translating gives CAWRLQGDGSGNTIYF.

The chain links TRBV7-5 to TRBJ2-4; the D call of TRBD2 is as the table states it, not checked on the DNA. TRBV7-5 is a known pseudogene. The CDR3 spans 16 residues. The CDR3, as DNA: TGTGCCAGAAGCTTAGTCGCGGGAGGGCCGAGAAACATTCAGTACTTC. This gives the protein CARSLVAGGPRNIQYF.

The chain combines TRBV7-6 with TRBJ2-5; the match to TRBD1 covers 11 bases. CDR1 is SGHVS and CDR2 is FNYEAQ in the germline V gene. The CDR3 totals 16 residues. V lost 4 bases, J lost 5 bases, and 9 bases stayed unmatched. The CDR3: CASSSAGTGGVETQYF. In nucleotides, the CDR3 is TGTGCCAGCAGCTCAGCCGGGACAGGGGGTGTGGAGACCCAGTACTTC.

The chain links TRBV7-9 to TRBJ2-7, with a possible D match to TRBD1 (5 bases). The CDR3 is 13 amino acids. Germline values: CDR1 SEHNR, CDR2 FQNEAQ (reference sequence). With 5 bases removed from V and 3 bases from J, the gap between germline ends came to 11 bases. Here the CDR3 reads CASSLRENYEQYF. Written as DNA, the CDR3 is TGTGCCAGCAGCCTCAGGGAAAACTACGAGCAGTACTTC.

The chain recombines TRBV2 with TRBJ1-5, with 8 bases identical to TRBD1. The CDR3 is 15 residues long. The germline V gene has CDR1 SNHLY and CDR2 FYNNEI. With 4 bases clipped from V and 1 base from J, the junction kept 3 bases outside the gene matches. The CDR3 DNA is TGTGCCAGCAGTGCGGGACAGGCCAGCAATCAGCCCCAGCATTTT. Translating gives CASSAGQASNQPQHF.

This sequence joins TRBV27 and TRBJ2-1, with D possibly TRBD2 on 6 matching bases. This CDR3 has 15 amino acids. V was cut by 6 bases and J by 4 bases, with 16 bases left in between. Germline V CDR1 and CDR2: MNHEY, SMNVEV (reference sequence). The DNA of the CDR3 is TGTGCCAGCAGCCCTGGGGGGAGCGTATACAATGAGCAGTTCTTC. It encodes CASSPGGSVYNEQFF.

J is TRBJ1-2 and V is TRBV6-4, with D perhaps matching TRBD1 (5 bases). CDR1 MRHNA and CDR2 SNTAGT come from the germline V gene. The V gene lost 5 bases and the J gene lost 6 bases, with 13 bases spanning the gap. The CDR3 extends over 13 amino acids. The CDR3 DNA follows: TGTGCCAGCAGTAGAGACCCGGGGGATGGCTACACCTTC. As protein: CASSRDPGDGYTF.

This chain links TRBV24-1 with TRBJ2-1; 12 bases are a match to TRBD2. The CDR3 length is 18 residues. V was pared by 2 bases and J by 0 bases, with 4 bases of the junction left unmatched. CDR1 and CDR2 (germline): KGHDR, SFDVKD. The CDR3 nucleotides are TGTGCCACCAGTGATTCGATGACTAGCGGGAGCTCCTACAATGAGCAGTTCTTC. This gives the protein CATSDSMTSGSSYNEQFF.

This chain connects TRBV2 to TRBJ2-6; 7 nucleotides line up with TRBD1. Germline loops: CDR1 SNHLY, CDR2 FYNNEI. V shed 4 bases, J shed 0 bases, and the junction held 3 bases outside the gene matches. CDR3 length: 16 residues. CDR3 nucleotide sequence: TGTGCCAGCAGTGGGGCAGGGGGCTCTGGGGCCAACGTCCTGACTTTC. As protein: CASSGAGGSGANVLTF.

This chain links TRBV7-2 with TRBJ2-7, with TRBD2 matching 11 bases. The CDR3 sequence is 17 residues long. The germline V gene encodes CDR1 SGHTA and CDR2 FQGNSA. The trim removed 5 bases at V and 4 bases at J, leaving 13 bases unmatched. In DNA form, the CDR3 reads TGTGCCAGCAGCGGGTTTGTAGCGGGAGGGCCCGGGTACGAGCAGTACTTC. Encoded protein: CASSGFVAGGPGYEQYF.

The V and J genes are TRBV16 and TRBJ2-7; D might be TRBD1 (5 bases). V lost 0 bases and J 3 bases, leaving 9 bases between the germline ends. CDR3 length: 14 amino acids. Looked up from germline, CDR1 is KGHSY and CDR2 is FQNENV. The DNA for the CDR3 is TGTGCCAGCAGCCAATCGAACAGGTTCTACGAGCAGTACTTC. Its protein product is CASSQSNRFYEQYF.

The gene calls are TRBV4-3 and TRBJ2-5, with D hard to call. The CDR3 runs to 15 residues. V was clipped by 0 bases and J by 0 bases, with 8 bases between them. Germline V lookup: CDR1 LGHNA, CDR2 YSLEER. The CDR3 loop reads CASSQDGLDQETQYF. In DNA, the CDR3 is TGCGCCAGCAGCCAAGACGGTCTAGACCAAGAGACCCAGTACTTC.

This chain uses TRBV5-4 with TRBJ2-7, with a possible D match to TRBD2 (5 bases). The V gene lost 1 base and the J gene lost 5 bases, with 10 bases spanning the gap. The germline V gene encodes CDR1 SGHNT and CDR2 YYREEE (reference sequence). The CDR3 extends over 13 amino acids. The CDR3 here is CASSLPGNHEQYF. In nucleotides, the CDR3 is TGTGCCAGCAGCTTGCCGGGAAACCACGAGCAGTACTTC.